One sample yielded the 29 T cell receptor beta chains listed below, sequenced in a study of blood T cells in healthy people across ages. The second PCR ran about 6 to 11 cycles with a sample-barcoded 5' primer and J-beta primers. TCRdb ran MiXCR on the 5' RACE reads and lists one entry per CDR3 protein. The repertoire holds under 2 million distinct CDR3 sequences, roughly 30% seen once, with approximately 10% in the top ten. The sample was blood. Every receptor here comes from a woman between 25 and 40 years old in good health.

The J gene is TRBJ1-2, the V gene TRBV5-1; 8 bases fit TRBD1. The CDR3 is 15 residues long. The ends lost 4 bases at V and 5 bases at J; junction bases unmatched: 10. CDR1 is SGHRS and CDR2 is YFSETQ in the germline V gene. CDR3 sequence reads: CASSPGQGIWYGYTF. CDR3 sequence (DNA): TGCGCCAGCAGCCCCGGACAGGGAATTTGGTATGGCTACACCTTC.

The chain couples TRBV28 to TRBJ2-3; TRBD1 matches at 9 bases. This CDR3 is built from 15 residues. Germline V CDR1 and CDR2: MDHEN, SYDVKM. The V gene end was trimmed by 6 bases and the J gene end by 2 bases; junction bases not matched to a gene: 6. The chain's CDR3 is CASRSGTGYTDTQYF. For the CDR3, the DNA is TGTGCCAGCAGGTCCGGGACAGGGTACACAGATACGCAGTATTTT.

This clonotype was seen only a few times. The rearrangement links TRBV4-1 to TRBJ2-5, with D perhaps being TRBD1 or TRBD2 (5 bases each). Germline CDR1 and CDR2: MGHRA and YSYEKL. Trimming cost V 4 bases and J 1 base, with 13 bases left between them. The CDR3 has 15 amino acids. The CDR3 reads CASSPEGRSQETQYF. CDR3 bases: TGCGCCAGCAGCCCCGAGGGACGAAGCCAAGAGACCCAGTACTTC.

This clonotype was counted between two and nine times. The chain combines TRBV5-1 with TRBJ2-6; 8 positions agree with TRBD1. V was clipped by 7 bases and J by 2 bases; unmatched bases: 8. CDR3 size: 16 residues. Germline values: CDR1 SGHRS, CDR2 YFSETQ. The CDR3 DNA follows: TGCGCCAGCGCCCCTGGGACAGGTCCTGGGGCCAACGTCCTGACTTTC. As protein: CASAPGTGPGANVLTF.

This chain links TRBV6-4 with TRBJ2-6, with a possible D match to TRBD2 (5 bases). The germline gives CDR1 MRHNA, CDR2 SNTAGT. This CDR3 spans 17 amino acids. Trimming took 4 bases from V and 4 from J, leaving 17 bases between them. The CDR3, as DNA: TGTGCCAGCAGTGGTACTTGGGGAGTTAAAGGGGCCAACGTCCTGACTTTC. It codes for CASSGTWGVKGANVLTF.

V and J are TRBV6-1 and TRBJ1-5; D uncertain. Germline CDR1 and CDR2: MNHNS and SASEGT. Trimming shortened V by 7 bases and J by 0 bases, and 10 bases separated the two germline ends. CDR3 length equals 14 residues. CDR3 protein: CASIYNPSNQPQHF. The CDR3 nucleotides read TGTGCCAGCATCTATAACCCTAGCAATCAGCCCCAGCATTTT.

The V and J genes are TRBV19 and TRBJ2-1; TRBD1 matches at 7 bases. The trim removed 4 bases at V and 10 bases at J, leaving 7 bases unmatched. Germline CDR1 reads LNHDA; CDR2 reads SQIVND (reference sequence). CDR3 length: 13 amino acids. Here the CDR3 DNA reads TGTGCCAGTAGTAGAGTACAGGACAGGGAGCAGTTCTTC. This translates into CASSRVQDREQFF.

This clonotype was seen once. The genes are TRBV25-1 and TRBJ1-1; D gene ambiguous. V was clipped by 5 bases and J by 6 bases, with 10 bases between them. The germline V gene encodes CDR1 MGHDK and CDR2 SYGVNS. The CDR3 spans 12 residues. This CDR3 is CASSTMGSEAFF. The DNA of the CDR3 is TGTGCCAGCAGTACTATGGGTTCTGAAGCTTTCTTT.

CDR3 residues: CASSVVSRGSYNEQFF. The CDR3 DNA sequence: TGTGCCAGCAGCGTAGTGTCGCGGGGCTCCTACAATGAGCAGTTCTTC. This chain links TRBV9 with TRBJ2-1; tentatively, D is TRBD2 (6 bases). V gave up 0 bases and J gave up 0 bases, with 10 bases separating them. The CDR3 runs 16 residues. Germline V gene data show CDR1 as SGDLS and CDR2 as YYNGEE.

CDR3 DNA sequence: TGTGCCAGTAGACCTGACAGGGGACGTAACGAGCAGTACTTC. Protein sequence: CASRPDRGRNEQYF. The chain carries TRBV19 and TRBJ2-7; 8 bases are a match to TRBD1. CDR3 size: 14 residues. V shed 6 bases and J 5 bases; nucleotides not matched to a gene: 9. Germline CDR1 reads LNHDA; CDR2 reads SQIVND (reference sequence).

The rearrangement joins TRBV20-1 to TRBJ2-3; 9 bases fit TRBD2. Germline lookup yields CDR1 DFQATT and CDR2 SNEGSKA (reference sequence). With V trimmed by 0 bases and J by 2 bases, 6 bases remained unmatched. CDR3 size: 16 residues. The CDR3 nucleotides read TGCAGTGCTAGAGATCTGGCGGGAGGGCTCACAGATACGCAGTATTTT. Protein: CSARDLAGGLTDTQYF.

The V gene is TRBV28, the J gene TRBJ1-4; D is unclear. Germline CDR1 is MDHEN and CDR2 is SYDVKM. V lost 7 bases to trimming and J lost 7 bases, with 7 bases between them. CDR3 length: 11 residues. CDR3 in amino acids: CASTGLEKLFF. CDR3 sequence (DNA): TGTGCCAGCACAGGTCTTGAAAAACTGTTTTTT.

The gene calls are TRBV2 and TRBJ2-5; D is unclear. Germline-derived CDR1 and CDR2 are SNHLY and FYNNEI. The CDR3 totals 14 residues. Trimming cost V 5 bases and J 5 bases, with 15 bases left between them. This chain's CDR3 is CASSQNGARETQYF. CDR3 in DNA: TGTGCCAGCAGTCAAAATGGCGCACGGGAGACCCAGTACTTC.

This clonotype was seen ten or more times. This chain connects TRBV20-1 to TRBJ2-7; D is perhaps TRBD1 (5 bases). The CDR3 covers 13 residues. Germline values: CDR1 DFQATT, CDR2 SNEGSKA (reference sequence). The V end lost 5 bases, the J end lost 1 base, and 12 bases lay between the germline ends. CDR3 amino acids: CSAPGADSYEQYF. The CDR3 region has the DNA TGCAGTGCTCCTGGGGCGGATTCCTACGAGCAGTACTTC.

This clonotype turned up a few times. V and J are TRBV19 and TRBJ2-1; TRBD2 aligns across 8 bases. Germline CDR1 is LNHDA and CDR2 is SQIVND (reference sequence). This CDR3 contains 12 residues. The V and J ends lost 4 bases and 12 bases, in that order; junction bases with no gene match: 5. CDR3: CASSSGGKVQFF. The DNA of the CDR3 is TGTGCCAGTAGTAGCGGGGGGAAGGTGCAGTTCTTC.

The V and J genes are TRBV5-1 and TRBJ1-2, with a weak D call TRBD1 (6 bases). CDR1 and CDR2 (germline): SGHRS, YFSETQ. CDR3 length: 16 amino acids. V was pared by 3 bases and J by 8 bases, with 23 bases between. The CDR3 coding sequence is TGCGCCAGCAGCTCGAAAGGGGGACCTTCGGGCGGCGGCTACACCTTC. Protein product: CASSSKGGPSGGGYTF.

This clonotype was seen only a few times. The chain carries TRBV20-1 and TRBJ2-1; TRBD2 agrees at 7 bases. This CDR3 has 15 residues. The germline gives CDR1 DFQATT, CDR2 SNEGSKA (reference sequence). The V gene end was trimmed by 0 bases and the J gene end by 6 bases; junction bases not matched to a gene: 8. For the CDR3, the DNA is TGCAGTGCTAGAGATGGGCTAGCGGTATCCAATGAGCAGTTCTTC. Translated, it gives CSARDGLAVSNEQFF.

The chain has TRBV6-1 and TRBJ2-3; possible D gene TRBD1, 5 bases. This CDR3 comprises 14 residues. V dropped 9 bases and J dropped 2 bases, with 15 bases sitting between them. Germline V gene data show CDR1 as MNHNS and CDR2 as SASEGT. This chain's CDR3 is CARKGVRVTDTQYF. In DNA form, the CDR3 reads TGTGCCAGGAAAGGGGTACGGGTCACAGATACGCAGTATTTT.

The V call is TRBV29-1, the J call TRBJ2-7; 7 positions agree with TRBD2. Per germline, CDR1 SQVTM and CDR2 ANQGSEA. J gave up 5 bases and V 8 bases, and 21 bases lay outside the gene matches. The CDR3 loop spans 16 amino acids. The CDR3 sequence is CSPGGLSSVRVNEQYF. The DNA for the CDR3 is TGCAGCCCGGGGGGACTCTCAAGCGTTCGTGTCAACGAGCAGTACTTC.

This clonotype has ten or more counts. V usage is TRBV4-1 and J usage is TRBJ2-7; D gene uncertain. Germline-derived CDR1 and CDR2 are MGHRA and YSYEKL. Trimming stripped 5 bases from V and 2 bases from J, with 16 bases between. CDR3 length: 15 amino acids. Here the CDR3 reads CASSSAALETYEQYF. In DNA, the CDR3 is TGCGCCAGCAGCTCCGCAGCCCTTGAGACCTACGAGCAGTACTTC.

This clonotype was detected only a few times. The chain joins TRBV5-1 to TRBJ2-7; 10 bases are shared with TRBD1. Germline CDR1 is SGHRS and CDR2 is YFSETQ. This CDR3 region has 16 residues. V lost 3 bases, J lost 1 base, and 7 bases stayed unmatched. The CDR3 region has the DNA TGCGCCAGCAGCTCCCAAGGGACAGGGGCATCCTACGAGCAGTACTTC. Protein sequence: CASSSQGTGASYEQYF.

This chain uses TRBV9 with TRBJ1-2; D remains ambiguous. Germline CDR1 is SGDLS and CDR2 is YYNGEE. This CDR3 has 14 residues. The germline V and J ends were trimmed by 3 bases and 4 bases, with 13 bases remaining between them. The CDR3 protein is CASSAPDFPYGYTF. CDR3 bases: TGTGCCAGCAGCGCGCCGGACTTTCCCTATGGCTACACCTTC.

V usage is TRBV18 and J usage is TRBJ1-5, with a tentative D call TRBD1 (6 bases). CDR1 KGHSH and CDR2 LQKENI come from the germline V gene. This CDR3 spans 16 amino acids. V shed 4 bases and J shed 1 base, with 14 bases lying between them. CDR3 region: CASSRELGGSNQPQHF. The CDR3 coding sequence is TGTGCCAGCTCACGGGAGCTCGGGGGCAGCAATCAGCCCCAGCATTTT.

This CDR3 is CASSSPARRPQHF. Here the CDR3 DNA reads TGTGCCAGCAGCTCCCCTGCGCGACGGCCCCAGCATTTT. The V and J genes are TRBV7-2 and TRBJ1-5; unclear D gene. Germline V gene data show CDR1 as SGHTA and CDR2 as FQGNSA. The CDR3 is made up of 13 amino acids. V shed 4 bases and J shed 9 bases, with 13 bases lying between them.

This clonotype has only a few counts. The V and J genes are TRBV2 and TRBJ2-7; TRBD1 or TRBD2 may be the D gene (5 bases each). This CDR3 contains 13 residues. CDR1 and CDR2 from the germline V gene are SNHLY and FYNNEI. V lost 7 bases and J 4 bases, leaving 14 bases between the germline ends. The CDR3 DNA reads as TGTGCCAGCAAGGGACCAACAACGTACGAGCAGTACTTC. Translation gives CASKGPTTYEQYF.

The V gene is TRBV5-5, the J gene TRBJ1-6, with TRBD1 matching 12 bases. The CDR3 runs to 20 residues. The V gene's germline CDR1 is SGHKS and CDR2 YYEKEE (reference sequence). V was pared by 7 bases and J by 12 bases, with 26 bases of the junction left unmatched. The CDR3 reads CASRGGRLQNLGTGGGPLHF. The CDR3 nucleotides read TGTGCCAGCCGGGGGGGTCGTTTACAGAATCTCGGGACAGGGGGCGGACCCCTCCACTTT. The full variable domain, with the rest looked up from reference TRBV5-5 and TRBJ1-6, is DAGVTQSPTHLIKTRGQQVTLRCSPISGHKSVSWYQQVLGQGPQFIFQYYEKEERGRGNFPDRFSARQFPNYSSELNVNALLLGDSALYLCASRGGRLQNLGTGGGPLHFGNGTRLTVT.

This clonotype was observed a handful of times. The CDR3 spells CASSLDRSLYEQYF. CDR3 DNA sequence: TGCGCCAGCAGCTTAGACAGGTCCCTCTACGAGCAGTACTTC. The genes are TRBV5-1 and TRBJ2-7; tentative D call: TRBD1 (6 bases). CDR3 length: 14 amino acids. Germline values: CDR1 SGHRS, CDR2 YFSETQ. Trimming pared 2 bases from V and 3 bases from J, leaving 12 bases between.

The chain is built from TRBV3-1 and TRBJ2-2; 15 bases align to TRBD2. V dropped 4 bases and J dropped 7; count of bases not matched to a gene: 7. The CDR3 runs to 17 residues. CDR1 is LGHDT, CDR2 YNNKEL, per germline (reference sequence). The CDR3 sequence is CASSRPGLAGGVGELFF. CDR3 coding DNA: TGTGCCAGCAGCCGACCGGGACTAGCGGGAGGCGTCGGGGAGCTGTTTTTT.

This clonotype appeared many times. The rearrangement uses TRBV12-3 or TRBV12-4 and TRBJ2-7; 8 nucleotides agree with TRBD2. The CDR3 loop spans 16 amino acids. J lost 0 bases, V lost 5 bases, and 9 bases had no gene match. In nucleotides, the CDR3 is TGTGCCAGCAGTCTCGTAGCGGGACCTAGCTCCTACGAGCAGTACTTC. This encodes CASSLVAGPSSYEQYF.